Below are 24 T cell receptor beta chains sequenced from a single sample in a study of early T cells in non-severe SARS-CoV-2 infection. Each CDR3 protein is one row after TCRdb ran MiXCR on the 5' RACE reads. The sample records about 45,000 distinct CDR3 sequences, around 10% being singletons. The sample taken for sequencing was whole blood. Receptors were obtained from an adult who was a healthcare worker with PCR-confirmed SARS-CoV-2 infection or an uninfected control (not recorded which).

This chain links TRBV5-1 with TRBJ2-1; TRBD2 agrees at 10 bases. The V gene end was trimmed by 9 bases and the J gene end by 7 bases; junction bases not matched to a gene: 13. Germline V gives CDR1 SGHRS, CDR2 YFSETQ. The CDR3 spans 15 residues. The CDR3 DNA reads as TGCGCCACCTCCAGCGGGAGGGCCGCCGTGAATGAGCAGTTCTTC. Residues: CATSSGRAAVNEQFF.

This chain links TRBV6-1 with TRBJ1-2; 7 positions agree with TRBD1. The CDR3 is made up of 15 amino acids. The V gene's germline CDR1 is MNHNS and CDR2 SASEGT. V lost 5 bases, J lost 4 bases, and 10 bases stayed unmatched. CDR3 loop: CASSLSSGGSYGYTF. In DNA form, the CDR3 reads TGTGCCAGCAGTCTTTCTTCAGGGGGTTCCTATGGCTACACCTTC.

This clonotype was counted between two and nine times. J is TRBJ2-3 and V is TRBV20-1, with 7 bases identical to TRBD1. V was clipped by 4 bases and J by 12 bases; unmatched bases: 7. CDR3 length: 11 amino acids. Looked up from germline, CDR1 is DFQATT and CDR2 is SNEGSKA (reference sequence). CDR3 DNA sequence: TGCAGTGCTACCACAGGGGACCCACAGTATTTT. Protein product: CSATTGDPQYF.

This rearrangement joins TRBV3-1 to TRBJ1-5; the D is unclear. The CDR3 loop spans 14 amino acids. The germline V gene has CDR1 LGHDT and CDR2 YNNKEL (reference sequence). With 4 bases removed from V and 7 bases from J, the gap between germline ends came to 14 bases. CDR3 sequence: CASSPQQNNQPQHF. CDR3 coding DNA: TGTGCCAGCAGCCCGCAGCAAAATAACCAGCCCCAGCATTTT. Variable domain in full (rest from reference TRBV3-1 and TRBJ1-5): DTAVSQTPKYLVTQMGNDKSIKCEQNLGHDTMYWYKQDSKKFLKIMFSYNNKELIINETVPNRFSPKSPDKAHLNLHINSLELGDSAVYFCASSPQQNNQPQHFGDGTRLSIL.

The CDR3 loop is CASSTSGRAWEQFF. The CDR3 region has the DNA TGTGCCAGCTCGACTAGCGGGAGGGCATGGGAGCAGTTCTTC. The V and J genes are TRBV9 and TRBJ2-1; 14 bases agree with TRBD2. The germline V gene has CDR1 SGDLS and CDR2 YYNGEE. This CDR3 contains 14 residues. With 7 bases clipped from V and 10 bases from J, the junction kept 7 bases outside the gene matches.

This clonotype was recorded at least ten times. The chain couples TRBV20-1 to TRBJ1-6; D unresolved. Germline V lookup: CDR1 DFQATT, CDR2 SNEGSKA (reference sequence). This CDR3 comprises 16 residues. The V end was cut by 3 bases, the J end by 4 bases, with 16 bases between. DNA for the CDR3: TGCAGTGCTAGCCCGGGGAACGGCGGATATAATTCACCCCTCCACTTT. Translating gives CSASPGNGGYNSPLHF.

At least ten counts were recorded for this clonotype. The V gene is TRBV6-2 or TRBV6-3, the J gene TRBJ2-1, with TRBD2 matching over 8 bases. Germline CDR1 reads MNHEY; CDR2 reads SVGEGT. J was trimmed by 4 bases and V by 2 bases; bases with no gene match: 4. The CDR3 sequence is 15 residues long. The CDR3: CASSYEVAGYNEQFF. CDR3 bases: TGTGCCAGCAGTTACGAGGTAGCGGGGTACAATGAGCAGTTCTTC.

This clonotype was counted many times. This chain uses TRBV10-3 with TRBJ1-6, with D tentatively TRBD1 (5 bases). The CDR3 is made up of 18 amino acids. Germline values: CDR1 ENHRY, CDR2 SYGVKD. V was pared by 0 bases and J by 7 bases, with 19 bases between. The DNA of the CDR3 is TGTGCCATCAGTGAGTCTCGGTCCGTGGCAGGGCGGAATTCACCCCTCCACTTT. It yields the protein CAISESRSVAGRNSPLHF.

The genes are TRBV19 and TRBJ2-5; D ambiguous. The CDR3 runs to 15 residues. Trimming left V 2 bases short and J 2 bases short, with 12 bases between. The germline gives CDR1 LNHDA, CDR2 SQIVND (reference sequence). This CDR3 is CASSIRAGKQETQYF. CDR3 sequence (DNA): TGTGCCAGTAGTATACGGGCAGGAAAACAAGAGACCCAGTACTTC.

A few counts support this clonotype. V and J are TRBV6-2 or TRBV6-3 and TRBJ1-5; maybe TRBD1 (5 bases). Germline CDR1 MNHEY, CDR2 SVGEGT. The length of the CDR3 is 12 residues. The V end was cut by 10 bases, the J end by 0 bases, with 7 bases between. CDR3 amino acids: CATRDSNQPQHF. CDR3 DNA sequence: TGTGCCACCAGGGATAGCAATCAGCCCCAGCATTTT.

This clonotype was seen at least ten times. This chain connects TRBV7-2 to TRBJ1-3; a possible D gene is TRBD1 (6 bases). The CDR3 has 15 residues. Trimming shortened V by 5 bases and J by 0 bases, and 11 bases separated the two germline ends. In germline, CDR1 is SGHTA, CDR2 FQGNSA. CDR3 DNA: TGTGCCAGCAGCCCCCAGGGGACCTCTGGAAACACCATATATTTT. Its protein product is CASSPQGTSGNTIYF.

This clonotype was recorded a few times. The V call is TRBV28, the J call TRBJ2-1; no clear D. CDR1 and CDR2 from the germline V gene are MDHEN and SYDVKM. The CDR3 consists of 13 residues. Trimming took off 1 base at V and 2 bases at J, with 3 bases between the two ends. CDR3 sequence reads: CASSLSAYNEQFF. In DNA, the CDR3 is TGTGCCAGCAGTTTATCGGCCTACAATGAGCAGTTCTTC.

CDR3 nucleotides: TGTGCCAGCAGTTTGGCCCGGTACTACGAGCAGTACTTC. Amino acid sequence: CASSLARYYEQYF. The V gene is TRBV12-3 or TRBV12-4, the J gene TRBJ2-7, with D unclear. The length of the CDR3 is 13 residues. The V and J ends lost 3 bases and 3 bases respectively, with 9 bases between them.

The CDR3 spells CSAATSGSREQYF. As DNA, the CDR3 is TGCAGTGCGGCGACTAGCGGGAGTCGCGAGCAGTACTTC. This rearrangement joins TRBV20-1 to TRBJ2-7, with 12 bases fitting TRBD2. The CDR3 loop spans 13 amino acids. The J segment lost 6 bases and the V segment lost 6 bases, leaving 6 bases of the junction unmatched. Germline V gene data show CDR1 as DFQATT and CDR2 as SNEGSKA (reference sequence).

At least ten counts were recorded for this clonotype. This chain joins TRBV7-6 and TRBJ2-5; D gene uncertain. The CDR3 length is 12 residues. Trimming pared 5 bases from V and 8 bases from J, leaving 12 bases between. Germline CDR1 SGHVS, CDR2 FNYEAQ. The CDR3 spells CASSPSSLTQYF. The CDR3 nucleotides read TGTGCCAGCAGCCCGTCCAGTCTTACCCAGTACTTC.

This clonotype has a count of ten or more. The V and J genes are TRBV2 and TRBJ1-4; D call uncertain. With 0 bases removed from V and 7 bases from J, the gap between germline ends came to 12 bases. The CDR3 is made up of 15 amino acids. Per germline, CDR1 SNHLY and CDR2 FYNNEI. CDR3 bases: TGTGCCAGCAGTGAAGCGCGAGGGCGGGGTGAAAAACTGTTTTTT. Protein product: CASSEARGRGEKLFF.

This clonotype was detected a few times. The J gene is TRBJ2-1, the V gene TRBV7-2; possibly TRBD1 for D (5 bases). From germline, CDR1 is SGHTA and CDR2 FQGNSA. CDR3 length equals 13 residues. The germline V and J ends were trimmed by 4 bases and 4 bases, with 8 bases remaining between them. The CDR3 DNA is TGTGCCAGCAGCTACAACAGGTACAATGAGCAGTTCTTC. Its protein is CASSYNRYNEQFF.

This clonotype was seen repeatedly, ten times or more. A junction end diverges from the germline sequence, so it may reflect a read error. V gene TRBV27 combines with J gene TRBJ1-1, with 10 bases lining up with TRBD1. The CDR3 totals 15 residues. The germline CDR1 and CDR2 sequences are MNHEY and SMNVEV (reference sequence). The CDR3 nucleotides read TGTGCCAGCTCTCGAGGGGGACAGGGGAACACTGAAGTTTTCTTT. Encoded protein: CASSRGGQGNTEVFF.

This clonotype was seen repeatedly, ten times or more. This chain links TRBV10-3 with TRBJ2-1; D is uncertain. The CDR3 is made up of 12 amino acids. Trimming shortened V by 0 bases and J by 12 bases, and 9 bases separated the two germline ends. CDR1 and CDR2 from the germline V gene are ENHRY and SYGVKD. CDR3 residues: CAISESGSGQFF. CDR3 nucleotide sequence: TGTGCCATCAGTGAGTCAGGGTCGGGGCAGTTCTTC.

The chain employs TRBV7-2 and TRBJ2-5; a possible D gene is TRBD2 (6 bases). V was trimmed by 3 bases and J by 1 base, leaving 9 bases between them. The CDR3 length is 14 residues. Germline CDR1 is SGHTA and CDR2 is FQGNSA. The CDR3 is CASSLYGGQETQYF. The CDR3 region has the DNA TGTGCCAGCAGCTTGTACGGGGGCCAAGAGACCCAGTACTTC.

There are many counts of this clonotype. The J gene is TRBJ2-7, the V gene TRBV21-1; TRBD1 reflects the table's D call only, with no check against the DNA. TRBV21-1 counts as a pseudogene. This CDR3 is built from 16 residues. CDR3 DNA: TGTGCCAGCAGCAATCGGGACAGTAGAAGCAACTACGAGCAGTACTTC. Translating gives CASSNRDSRSNYEQYF.

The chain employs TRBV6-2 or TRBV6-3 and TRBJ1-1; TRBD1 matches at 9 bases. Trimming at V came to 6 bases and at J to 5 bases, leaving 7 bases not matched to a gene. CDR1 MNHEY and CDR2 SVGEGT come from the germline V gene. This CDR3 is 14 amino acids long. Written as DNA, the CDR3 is TGTGCCAGCAGAGTACAGGGGGCTGAAACTGAAGCTTTCTTT. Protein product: CASRVQGAETEAFF.

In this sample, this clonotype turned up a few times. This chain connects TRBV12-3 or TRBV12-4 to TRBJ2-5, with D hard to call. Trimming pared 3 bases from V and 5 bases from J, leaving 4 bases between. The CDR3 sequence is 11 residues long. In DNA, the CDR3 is TGTGCCAGCAGTTTGAGCGAGACCCAGTACTTC. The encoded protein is CASSLSETQYF.

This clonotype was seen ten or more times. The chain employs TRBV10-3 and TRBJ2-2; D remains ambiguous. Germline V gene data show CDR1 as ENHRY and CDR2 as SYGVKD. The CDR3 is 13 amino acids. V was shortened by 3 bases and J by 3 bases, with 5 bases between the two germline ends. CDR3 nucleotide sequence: TGTGCCATCAGTGATACAGACACCGGGGAGCTGTTTTTT. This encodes CAISDTDTGELFF.